Shown below are 30 T cell receptor beta chains from a single sample sequenced in a study of OX40 agonist ivuxolimab in advanced cancers. Libraries were prepared by immunoSEQ multiplex PCR; TCRdb keeps only in-frame clonotypes and omits some of them. The sample gives 40,000 to 55,000 clones, about 91% of which show up once; around 28% is in the top ten. The sample in question was CD4+ or CD8+ T cells sorted from blood, obtained in a trial of the OX40 agonist ivuxolimab. These receptor sequences come from an adult with an advanced solid tumor such as melanoma, head and neck, liver or kidney cancer.

The chain recombines TRBV9 with TRBJ2-1; 13 positions agree with TRBD2. The germline CDR1 and CDR2 sequences are SGDLS and YYNGEE. There are 16 residues in the CDR3. The ends lost 0 bases at V and 5 bases at J; junction bases unmatched: 2. CDR3 residues: CASSVVGTSGNNEQFF. CDR3 in DNA: TGTGCCAGCAGCGTAGTGGGGACTAGCGGGAACAATGAGCAGTTCTTC.

This chain uses TRBV5-6 with TRBJ2-7; possibly TRBD2 for D (6 bases). The CDR3 is 17 amino acids. Germline loops: CDR1 SGHDT, CDR2 YYEEEE. Deletions cut 4 bases from V and 4 bases from J, with 24 bases between. CDR3 DNA: TGTGCCAGCAGCCCTATGGGGTTTACGGGAGCAGAGTACGAGCAGTACTTC. This gives the protein CASSPMGFTGAEYEQYF.

The chain recombines TRBV4-1 with TRBJ2-5; D is undetermined. The CDR3 covers 14 residues. V lost 3 bases and J lost 5, with 13 bases in between. Germline assignment: CDR1 MGHRA and CDR2 YSYEKL. The CDR3 DNA follows: TGCGCCAGCAGCCAGGAGACCGTCAGGGAGACCCAGTACTTC. Protein: CASSQETVRETQYF.

The rearrangement uses TRBV28 and TRBJ2-2; unclear D gene. V was trimmed by 6 bases and J by 6 bases, leaving 14 bases between them. The CDR3 is 14 residues long. The germline CDR1 and CDR2 sequences are MDHEN and SYDVKM. The chain's CDR3 is CASRTLFNSGELFF. As DNA, the CDR3 is TGTGCCAGCAGAACCCTATTTAATTCCGGGGAGCTGTTTTTT.

The chain is built from TRBV7-9 and TRBJ1-1; D unclear. Per germline, CDR1 SEHNR and CDR2 FQNEAQ (reference sequence). Trimming shortened V by 4 bases and J by 0 bases, and 15 bases separated the two germline ends. The length of the CDR3 is 16 residues. CDR3 in DNA: TGTGCCAGCAGCTCGACCACGGGTAATATGAACACTGAAGCTTTCTTT. This codes for CASSSTTGNMNTEAFF.

This chain joins TRBV7-6 and TRBJ2-2, with D unclear. The CDR3 has 14 amino acids. Between the trimmed V and J ends, which lost 0 bases and 2 bases, there was a span of 4 bases. Germline CDR1 and CDR2: SGHVS and FNYEAQ. This CDR3 reads CASSLAGNTGELFF. CDR3 sequence (DNA): TGTGCCAGCAGCTTAGCGGGAAACACCGGGGAGCTGTTTTTT. The whole variable domain, filled in from reference TRBV7-6 and TRBJ2-2, reads GAGVSQSPRYKVTKRGQDVALRCDPISGHVSLYWYRQALGQGPEFLTYFNYEAQQDKSGLPNDRFSAERPEGSISTLTIQRTEQRDSAMYRCASSLAGNTGELFFGEGSRLTVL.

V and J are TRBV9 and TRBJ2-7; no definite D call. This CDR3 has 14 amino acids. CDR1 SGDLS and CDR2 YYNGEE come from the germline V gene. The V end lost 0 bases, the J end lost 0 bases, and 7 bases lay between the germline ends. The CDR3 spells CASSVARSSYEQYF. In DNA form, the CDR3 reads TGTGCCAGCAGCGTAGCTAGGAGCTCCTACGAGCAGTACTTC.

The chain employs TRBV19 and TRBJ1-5; TRBD1 matches 7 bases. The CDR3 consists of 13 residues. Germline-derived CDR1 and CDR2 are LNHDA and SQIVND (reference sequence). The ends lost 3 bases at V and 9 bases at J; junction bases unmatched: 5. Here the CDR3 reads CASSMGQLVPQHF. CDR3 DNA sequence: TGTGCCAGTAGTATGGGACAGCTTGTGCCCCAGCATTTT.

This rearrangement joins TRBV14 to TRBJ1-2; weak D call: TRBD1 (5 bases). V was clipped by 0 bases and J by 4 bases, with 18 bases between them. The V gene's germline CDR1 is SGHDN and CDR2 FVKESK. This CDR3 comprises 17 residues. The CDR3 nucleotides are TGTGCCAGCAGCCAAGAGGGGACGGCGATGGGGTTCTATGGCTACACCTTC. Amino acids: CASSQEGTAMGFYGYTF.

This chain joins TRBV9 and TRBJ2-3; D possibly uses TRBD1 or TRBD2 (6 bases each). Germline V CDR1 and CDR2: SGDLS, YYNGEE. Trimming removed 0 bases at V and 2 bases at J, with 10 bases between. The CDR3 spans 15 residues. The CDR3 nucleotides are TGTGCCAGCAGCGTAGAGGGGGGAGTCACAGATACGCAGTATTTT. Translating gives CASSVEGGVTDTQYF.

The chain uses TRBV9 and TRBJ2-3; 8 positions agree with TRBD2. There are 15 residues in the CDR3. After removal of 0 bases from V and 6 bases from J, the junction contained 6 bases not matched to a gene. The V gene's germline CDR1 is SGDLS and CDR2 YYNGEE. The CDR3 DNA reads TGTGCCAGCAGCGTAGGTAGCGGGATACTTGATACGCAGTATTTT. This encodes CASSVGSGILDTQYF.

The chain carries TRBV7-6 and TRBJ2-5, with D unresolved. Per germline, CDR1 SGHVS and CDR2 FNYEAQ. CDR3 length: 14 amino acids. Trimming took 1 base from V and 5 from J, leaving 11 bases between them. CDR3 in amino acids: CASSLGSGLETQYF. The CDR3 DNA reads as TGTGCCAGCAGCTTAGGGTCCGGGTTGGAGACCCAGTACTTC.

The V gene is TRBV20-1, the J gene TRBJ1-1; D gene ambiguous. The CDR3 contains 11 residues. The germline V and J ends were trimmed by 0 bases and 7 bases, with 6 bases remaining between them. Per germline, CDR1 DFQATT and CDR2 SNEGSKA (reference sequence). In DNA, the CDR3 is TGCAGTGCTAGAGATGGGGTTGAAGCTTTCTTT. Residues: CSARDGVEAFF.

The V call is TRBV5-6, the J call TRBJ2-7; 11 positions agree with TRBD1. The CDR3 has 14 residues. CDR1 SGHDT and CDR2 YYEEEE come from the germline V gene. Losses at the gene ends were 2 bases for V and 4 bases for J; bases not matched to a gene: 2. CDR3 nucleotides: TGTGCCAGCAGCTTAGGACAGGGGGCGTACGAGCAGTACTTC. Translation gives CASSLGQGAYEQYF.

This rearrangement joins TRBV29-1 to TRBJ1-2, with D possibly matching TRBD1 (5 bases). The CDR3 has 13 residues. V was pared by 7 bases and J by 3 bases, with 15 bases between. Germline V lookup: CDR1 SQVTM, CDR2 ANQGSEA. The CDR3, as DNA: TGCAGCGACCTCGGGACGGCTGACTATGGCTACACCTTC. This encodes CSDLGTADYGYTF. The full variable domain, with the rest looked up from reference TRBV29-1 and TRBJ1-2, is SAVISQKPSRDICQRGTSLTIQCQVDSQVTMMFWYRQQPGQSLTLIATANQGSEATYESGFVIDKFPISRPNLTFSTLTVSNMSPEDSSIYLCSDLGTADYGYTFGSGTRLTVV.

The chain is built from TRBV10-1 and TRBJ1-2; no clear D gene. V lost 8 bases, J lost 6 bases, and 28 bases lay in between. There are 17 residues in the CDR3. Germline CDR1 and CDR2: WNHNN and SYGVQD (reference sequence). Here the CDR3 DNA reads TGCGCCAGCCCATTCGAGGGAACCCCTGGAAATGAGAATGGCTACACCTTC. Amino acids: CASPFEGTPGNENGYTF.

The V gene is TRBV6-5, the J gene TRBJ2-7; 13 bases line up with TRBD2. The CDR3 loop spans 15 amino acids. With 4 bases clipped from V and 4 bases from J, the junction kept 4 bases outside the gene matches. Germline V gene lookup returns CDR1 MNHEY and CDR2 SVGAGI. CDR3 sequence: CASSWTSGSLYEQYF. For the CDR3, the DNA is TGTGCCAGCAGTTGGACTAGCGGGAGTCTGTACGAGCAGTACTTC.

This chain joins TRBV5-6 and TRBJ1-6; 10 bases agree with TRBD1. The junction had 2 bases not matched to a gene; V was cut back by 4 bases and J by 7 bases. The germline gives CDR1 SGHDT, CDR2 YYEEEE. This CDR3 is built from 14 residues. The CDR3 region has the DNA TGTGCCAGCAGCGGGGACAGGGGAAATTCACCCCTCCACTTT. It encodes CASSGDRGNSPLHF.

The V gene is TRBV7-9, the J gene TRBJ1-5; TRBD1 matches 10 bases. The CDR3 contains 14 residues. J was trimmed by 7 bases and V by 4 bases; bases with no gene match: 4. Germline CDR1 and CDR2: SEHNR and FQNEAQ (reference sequence). The DNA of the CDR3 is TGTGCCAGCAGCTCCGGACAGGGGGTGCAGCCCCAGCATTTT. Its translation is CASSSGQGVQPQHF.

This sequence joins TRBV28 and TRBJ1-5; D is unclear. Germline values: CDR1 MDHEN, CDR2 SYDVKM. Trimming left V 6 bases short and J 4 bases short, with 13 bases between. CDR3 length: 14 amino acids. Here the CDR3 DNA reads TGTGCCAGCAGCCCCGTCGTCGCTAATCAGCCCCAGCATTTT. Amino acid sequence: CASSPVVANQPQHF.

The count of this clone is one. This chain joins TRBV7-9 and TRBJ1-1, with D hard to call. V shed 3 bases and J shed 5 bases, with 10 bases lying between them. CDR3 length equals 13 residues. CDR1 and CDR2 from the germline V gene are SEHNR and FQNEAQ (reference sequence). The CDR3: CASSLELRTEAFF. The CDR3 coding sequence is TGTGCCAGCAGCTTGGAGCTGAGGACTGAAGCTTTCTTT.

The sample holds a few counts of this clone. V is TRBV6-5 and J is TRBJ1-2; D call uncertain. The V and J ends lost 6 bases and 6 bases respectively, with 20 bases between them. CDR1 and CDR2 (germline): MNHEY, SVGAGI. This CDR3 is 15 amino acids long. CDR3 in DNA: TGTGCCAGCAGAAGTTCCGAAACAAGGACGGATGGCTACACCTTC. Protein: CASRSSETRTDGYTF.

The chain uses TRBV14 and TRBJ1-1, with TRBD1 matching 9 bases. Germline V gene sequence: CDR1 SGHDN, CDR2 FVKESK. V lost 4 bases, J lost 3 bases, and 6 bases stayed unmatched. The CDR3 runs to 15 residues. The CDR3 coding sequence is TGTGCCAGCAGCCCCCCGGGACAGGGATACACTGAAGCTTTCTTT. Translating it yields CASSPPGQGYTEAFF.

This clone has just one count. The genes are TRBV6-5 and TRBJ2-5, with unresolved D. The CDR3 consists of 14 residues. The germline CDR1 and CDR2 sequences are MNHEY and SVGAGI. Trimming shortened V by 6 bases and J by 1 base, and 12 bases separated the two germline ends. The CDR3 protein is CASRRSRIQETQYF. The CDR3 nucleotides read TGTGCCAGCAGGAGATCCAGGATCCAAGAGACCCAGTACTTC.

The J gene is TRBJ2-2, the V gene TRBV4-3, with 10 bases lining up with TRBD2. CDR3 length equals 18 residues. Germline-derived CDR1 and CDR2 are LGHNA and YSLEER. V trimming: 1 base; J trimming: 0 bases; junction bases outside the gene matches: 5. In DNA, the CDR3 is TGCGCCAGCAGCCAAGTGACCCTAGCGGGAGCGAACACCGGGGAGCTGTTTTTT. Translated, it gives CASSQVTLAGANTGELFF.

CDR3 amino acids: CASRPQGTHEQYF. The CDR3, as DNA: TGTGCCAGCAGACCTCAGGGAACCCACGAGCAGTACTTC. The V gene is TRBV28, the J gene TRBJ2-7, with D possibly TRBD1 on 5 matching bases. V lost 6 bases and J lost 5, with 14 bases in between. Germline values: CDR1 MDHEN, CDR2 SYDVKM. This CDR3 is 13 amino acids long.

The chain has TRBV4-2 and TRBJ2-2; D possibly corresponds to TRBD1 (5 bases). CDR1 LGHNA and CDR2 YNFKEQ come from the germline V gene. The CDR3 is 17 amino acids. V was pared by 1 base and J by 6 bases, with 18 bases between. The CDR3 DNA reads as TGTGCCAGCAGCCAAGTTCCCCAGGGTCTTGGGTCCGGGGAGCTGTTTTTT. Protein sequence: CASSQVPQGLGSGELFF.

This clone was picked up a small number of times. The V call is TRBV5-1, the J call TRBJ2-1, with D hard to call. The CDR3 sequence is 14 residues long. V gave up 4 bases and J gave up 8 bases, with 16 bases separating them. Germline V gene sequence: CDR1 SGHRS, CDR2 YFSETQ. The CDR3 reads CASSLRVPTDEQFF. The DNA for the CDR3 is TGCGCCAGCAGCCTCCGGGTCCCGACGGATGAGCAGTTCTTC.

The chain carries TRBV27 and TRBJ1-1, with D perhaps TRBD1 (5 bases). The V gene lost 5 bases and the J gene lost 4 bases, with 11 bases spanning the gap. Germline CDR1 and CDR2: MNHEY and SMNVEV (reference sequence). This CDR3 contains 13 residues. The CDR3 loop reads CASSIDSSTEAFF. The CDR3 DNA is TGTGCCAGCAGTATCGACAGTTCCACTGAAGCTTTCTTT.

The CDR3 DNA reads TGTGCCAGCAGCGGGAGCCACGAGCACGAGCAGTACTTC. Its translation is CASSGSHEHEQYF. The chain couples TRBV7-9 to TRBJ2-7, with D possibly matching TRBD2 (5 bases). Trimming took 5 bases from V and 5 from J, leaving 13 bases between them. The CDR3 runs 13 residues. The V gene's germline CDR1 is SEHNR and CDR2 FQNEAQ (reference sequence).